The clone carrying this T cell receptor beta chain was seen just once. TCR beta chains were sequenced at survey level with immunoSEQ. TCRdb's copy holds only in-frame clones and misses some; the assay was immunoSEQ multiplex PCR. The sample has approximately 53,000 clones; more than 80% are singletons. The CDR3 is 12 amino acids. Germline V CDR1 and CDR2: LGHNT, FRNRAP. The V and J ends lost 7 bases and 1 base respectively, with 7 bases between them. This TCR was sampled from a man aged 35-49 years with rheumatoid arthritis. The chain recombines TRBV12-5 with TRBJ1-1; D remains unclear. Sequencing was performed on PBMCs. The DNA for the CDR3 is TGTGCTAGTGACATGCAGAACACTGAAGCTTTCTTT. This translates into CASDMQNTEAFF.